This T cell receptor beta chain derives from a study of Graves' ophthalmopathy and Graves' hyperthyroidism. The CDR3 totals 14 residues. Germline CDR1 reads MNHEY; CDR2 reads SMNVEV (reference sequence). V gave up 0 bases and J gave up 4 bases; unmatched junction bases: 2. RNA transcripts served as template for amplifying TCR beta CDR3 sequences. RT-PCR in the first round used HTBI primers; a second-round multiplex PCR followed. TCRdb used MiXCR to reprocess the multiplex PCR reads, holding one entry per CDR3 protein. Of around 1,200,000 distinct CDR3 sequences listed, about two fifths are singletons. This clonotype came up many times.

Sequencing used peripheral blood or thyroid tissue (not recorded which). V usage is TRBV27 and J usage is TRBJ1-2; 7 positions agree with TRBD1. The source of this sequence is an adult man with Graves' hyperthyroidism. In DNA, the CDR3 is TGTGCCAGCAGTTTATCGGCAGGGGGCTATGGCTACACCTTC. This encodes CASSLSAGGYGYTF.